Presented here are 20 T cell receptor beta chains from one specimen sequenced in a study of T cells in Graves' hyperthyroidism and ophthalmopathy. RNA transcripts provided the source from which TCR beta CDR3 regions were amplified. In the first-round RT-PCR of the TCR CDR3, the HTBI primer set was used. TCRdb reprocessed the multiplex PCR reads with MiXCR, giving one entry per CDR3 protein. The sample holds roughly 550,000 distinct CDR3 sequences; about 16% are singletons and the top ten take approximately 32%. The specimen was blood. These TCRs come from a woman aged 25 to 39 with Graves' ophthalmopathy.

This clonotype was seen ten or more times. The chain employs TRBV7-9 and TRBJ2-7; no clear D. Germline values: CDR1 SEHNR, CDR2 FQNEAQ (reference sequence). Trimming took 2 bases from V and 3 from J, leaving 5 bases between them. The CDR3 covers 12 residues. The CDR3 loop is CASSLYFYEQYF. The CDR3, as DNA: TGTGCCAGCAGCTTATACTTCTACGAGCAGTACTTC.

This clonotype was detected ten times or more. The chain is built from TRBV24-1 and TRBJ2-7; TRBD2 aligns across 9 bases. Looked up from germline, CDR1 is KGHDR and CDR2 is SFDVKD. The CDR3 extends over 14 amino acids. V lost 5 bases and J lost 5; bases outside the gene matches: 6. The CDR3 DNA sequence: TGTGCCACCAGTGGAGGGACTAGCACCCACGAGCAGTACTTC. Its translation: CATSGGTSTHEQYF.

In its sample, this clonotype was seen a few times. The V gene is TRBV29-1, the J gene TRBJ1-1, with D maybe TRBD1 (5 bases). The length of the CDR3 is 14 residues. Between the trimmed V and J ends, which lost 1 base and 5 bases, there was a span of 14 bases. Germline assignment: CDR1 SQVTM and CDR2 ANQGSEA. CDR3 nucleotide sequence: TGCAGCGTTGAAGCCCTTTTGGGGGGAACTGAAGCTTTCTTT. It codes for CSVEALLGGTEAFF.

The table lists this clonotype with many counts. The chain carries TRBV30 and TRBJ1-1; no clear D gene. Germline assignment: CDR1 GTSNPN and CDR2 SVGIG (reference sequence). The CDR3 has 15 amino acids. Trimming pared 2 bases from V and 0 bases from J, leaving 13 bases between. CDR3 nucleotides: TGTGCCTGGAGTCAAAGAAACTTAATGAACACTGAAGCTTTCTTT. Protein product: CAWSQRNLMNTEAFF.

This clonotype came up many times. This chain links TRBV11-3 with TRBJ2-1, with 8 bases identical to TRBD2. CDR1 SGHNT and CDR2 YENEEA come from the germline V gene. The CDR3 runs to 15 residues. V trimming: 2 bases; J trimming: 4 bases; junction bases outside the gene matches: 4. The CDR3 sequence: CASSLSPSGYNEQFF. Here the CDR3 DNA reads TGTGCCAGCAGCTTATCGCCTAGCGGGTACAATGAGCAGTTCTTC.

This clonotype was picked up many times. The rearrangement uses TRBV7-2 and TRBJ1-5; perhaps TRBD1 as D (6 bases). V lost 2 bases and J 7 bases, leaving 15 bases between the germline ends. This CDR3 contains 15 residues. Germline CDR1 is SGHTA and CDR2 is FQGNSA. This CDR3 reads CASSLWARGDQPQHF. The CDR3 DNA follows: TGTGCCAGCAGCTTATGGGCCAGGGGCGACCAGCCCCAGCATTTT.

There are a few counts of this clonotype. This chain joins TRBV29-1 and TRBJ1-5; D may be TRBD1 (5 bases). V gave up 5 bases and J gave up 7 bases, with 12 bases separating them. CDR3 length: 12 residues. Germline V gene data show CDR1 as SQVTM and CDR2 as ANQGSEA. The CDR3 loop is CSVTGYGQPQHF. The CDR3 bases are TGCAGCGTTACAGGATACGGACAGCCCCAGCATTTT.

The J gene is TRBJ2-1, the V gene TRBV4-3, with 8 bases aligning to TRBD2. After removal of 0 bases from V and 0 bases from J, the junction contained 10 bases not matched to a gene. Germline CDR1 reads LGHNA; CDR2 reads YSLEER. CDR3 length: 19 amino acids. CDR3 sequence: CASSQDSDPRGDSYNEQFF. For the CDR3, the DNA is TGCGCCAGCAGCCAAGATAGCGATCCGCGGGGGGACTCCTACAATGAGCAGTTCTTC.

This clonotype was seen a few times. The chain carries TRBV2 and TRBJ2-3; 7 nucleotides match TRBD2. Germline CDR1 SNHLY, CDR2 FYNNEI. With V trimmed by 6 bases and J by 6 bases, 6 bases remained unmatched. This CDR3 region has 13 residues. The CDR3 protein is CASRISGFDTQYF. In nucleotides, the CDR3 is TGTGCCAGCAGGATTAGCGGGTTTGATACGCAGTATTTT.

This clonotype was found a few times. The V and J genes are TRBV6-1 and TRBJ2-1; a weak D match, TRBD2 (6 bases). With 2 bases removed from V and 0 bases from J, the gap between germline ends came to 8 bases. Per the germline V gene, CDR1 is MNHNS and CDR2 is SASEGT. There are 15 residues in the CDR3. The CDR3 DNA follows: TGTGCCAGCAGTGAATTGGGGGGCTCCTACAATGAGCAGTTCTTC. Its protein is CASSELGGSYNEQFF.

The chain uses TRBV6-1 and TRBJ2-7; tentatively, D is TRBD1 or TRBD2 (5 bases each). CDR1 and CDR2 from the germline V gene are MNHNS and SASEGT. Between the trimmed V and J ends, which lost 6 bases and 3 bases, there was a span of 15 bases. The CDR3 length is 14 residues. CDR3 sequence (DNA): TGTGCCAGCAGCTATGGGACGGTCAACTACGAGCAGTACTTC. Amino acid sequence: CASSYGTVNYEQYF.

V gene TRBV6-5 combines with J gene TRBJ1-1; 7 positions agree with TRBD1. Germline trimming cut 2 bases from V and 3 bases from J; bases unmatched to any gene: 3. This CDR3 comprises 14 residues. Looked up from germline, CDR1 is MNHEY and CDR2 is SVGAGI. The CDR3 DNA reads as TGTGCCAGCAGTTACCGACAGGGAGACACTGAAGCTTTCTTT. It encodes CASSYRQGDTEAFF.

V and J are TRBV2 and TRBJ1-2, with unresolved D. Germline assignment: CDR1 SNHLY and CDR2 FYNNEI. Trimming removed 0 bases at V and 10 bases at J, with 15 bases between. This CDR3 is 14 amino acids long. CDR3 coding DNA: TGTGCCAGCAGTGAAGCGATCGGACGGACCTTCTACACCTTC. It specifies CASSEAIGRTFYTF. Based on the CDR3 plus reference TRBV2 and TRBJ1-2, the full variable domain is EPEVTQTPSHQVTQMGQEVILRCVPISNHLYFYWYRQILGQKVEFLVSFYNNEISEKSEIFDDQFSVERPDGSNFTLKIRSTKLEDSAMYFCASSEAIGRTFYTFGSGTRLTVV.

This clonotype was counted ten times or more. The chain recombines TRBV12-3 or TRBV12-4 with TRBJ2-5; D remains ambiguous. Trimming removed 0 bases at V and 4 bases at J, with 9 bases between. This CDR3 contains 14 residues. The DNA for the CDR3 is TGTGCCAGCAGTTTAGCGGCTATAATAGAGACCCAGTACTTC. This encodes CASSLAAIIETQYF.

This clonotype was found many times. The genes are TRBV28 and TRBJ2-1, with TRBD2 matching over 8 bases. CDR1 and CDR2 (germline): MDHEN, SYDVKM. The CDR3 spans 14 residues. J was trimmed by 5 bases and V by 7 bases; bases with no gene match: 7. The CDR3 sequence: CASTERGGNNEQFF. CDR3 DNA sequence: TGTGCCAGCACCGAACGGGGGGGAAACAATGAGCAGTTCTTC. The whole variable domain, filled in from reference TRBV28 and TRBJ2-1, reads DVKVTQSSRYLVKRTGEKVFLECVQDMDHENMFWYRQDPGLGLRLIYFSYDVKMKEKGDIPEGYSVSREKKERFSLILESASTNQTSMYLCASTERGGNNEQFFGPGTRLTVL.

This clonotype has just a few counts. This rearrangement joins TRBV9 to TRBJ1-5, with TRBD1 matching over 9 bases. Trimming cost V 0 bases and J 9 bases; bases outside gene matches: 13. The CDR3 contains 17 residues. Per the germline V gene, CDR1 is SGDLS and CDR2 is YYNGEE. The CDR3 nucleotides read TGTGCCAGCAGCGTAGGCACAGGGGGCTCAACTGGTATGCCCCAGCATTTT. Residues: CASSVGTGGSTGMPQHF.

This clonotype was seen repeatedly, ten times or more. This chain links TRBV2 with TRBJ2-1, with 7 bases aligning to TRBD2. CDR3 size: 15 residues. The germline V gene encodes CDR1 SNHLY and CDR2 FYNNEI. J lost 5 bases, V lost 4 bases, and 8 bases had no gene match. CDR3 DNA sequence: TGTGCCAGCAGTGTAGAGTCTAGCGGTCACAATGAGCAGTTCTTC. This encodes CASSVESSGHNEQFF.

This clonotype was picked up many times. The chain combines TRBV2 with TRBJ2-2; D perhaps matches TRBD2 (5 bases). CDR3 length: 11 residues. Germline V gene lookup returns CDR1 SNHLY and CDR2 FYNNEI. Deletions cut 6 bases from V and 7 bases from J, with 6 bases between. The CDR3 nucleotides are TGTGCCAGCAGCGGGAACGGGGAGCTGTTTTTT. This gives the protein CASSGNGELFF.

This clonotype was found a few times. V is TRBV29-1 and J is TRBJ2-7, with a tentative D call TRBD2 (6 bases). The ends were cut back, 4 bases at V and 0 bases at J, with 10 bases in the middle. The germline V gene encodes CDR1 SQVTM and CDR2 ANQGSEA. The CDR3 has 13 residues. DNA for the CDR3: TGCAGCGTTGTAGCGGTTAGCTCCTACGAGCAGTACTTC. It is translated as CSVVAVSSYEQYF.

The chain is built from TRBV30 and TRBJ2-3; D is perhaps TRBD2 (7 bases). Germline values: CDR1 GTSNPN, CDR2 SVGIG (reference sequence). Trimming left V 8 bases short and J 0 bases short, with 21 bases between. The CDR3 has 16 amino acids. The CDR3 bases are TGTGCCATCGGCTGGGGGGGCATTTCTAGCACAGATACGCAGTATTTT. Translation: CAIGWGGISSTDTQYF.